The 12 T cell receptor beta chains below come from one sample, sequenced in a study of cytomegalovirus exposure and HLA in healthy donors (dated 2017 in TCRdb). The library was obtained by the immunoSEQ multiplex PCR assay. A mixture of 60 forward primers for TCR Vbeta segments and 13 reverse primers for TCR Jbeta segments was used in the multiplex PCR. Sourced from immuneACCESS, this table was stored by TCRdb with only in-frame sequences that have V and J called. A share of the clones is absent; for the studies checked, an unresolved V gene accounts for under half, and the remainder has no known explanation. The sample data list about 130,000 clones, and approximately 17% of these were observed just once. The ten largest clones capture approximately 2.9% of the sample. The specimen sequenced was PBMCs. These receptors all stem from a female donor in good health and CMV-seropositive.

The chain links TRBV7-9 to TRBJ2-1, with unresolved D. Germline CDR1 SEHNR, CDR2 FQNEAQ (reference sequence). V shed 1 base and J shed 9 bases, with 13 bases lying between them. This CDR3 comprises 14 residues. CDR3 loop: CASSLVVVFGEQFF. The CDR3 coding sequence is TGTGCCAGCAGCTTAGTCGTCGTCTTCGGTGAGCAGTTCTTC.

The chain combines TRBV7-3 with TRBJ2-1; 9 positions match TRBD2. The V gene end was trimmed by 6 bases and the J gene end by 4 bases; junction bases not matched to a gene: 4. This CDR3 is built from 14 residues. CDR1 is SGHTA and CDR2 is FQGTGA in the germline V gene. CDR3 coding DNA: TGTGCCAGCAGGAAGACTAGCGGATACAATGAGCAGTTCTTC. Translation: CASRKTSGYNEQFF.

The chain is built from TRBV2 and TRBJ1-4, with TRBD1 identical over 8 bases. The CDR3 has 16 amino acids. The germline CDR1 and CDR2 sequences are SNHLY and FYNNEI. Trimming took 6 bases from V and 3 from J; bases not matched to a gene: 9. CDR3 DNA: TGTGCCAGCAGCTGGGACAGGAGTTCGGCTAATGAAAAACTGTTTTTT. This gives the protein CASSWDRSSANEKLFF.

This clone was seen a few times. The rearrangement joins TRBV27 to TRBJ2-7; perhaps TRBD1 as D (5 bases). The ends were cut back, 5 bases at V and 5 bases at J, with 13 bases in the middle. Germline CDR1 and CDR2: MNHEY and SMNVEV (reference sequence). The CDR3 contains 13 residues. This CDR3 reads CASSLGVSHEQYF. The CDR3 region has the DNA TGTGCCAGCAGTCTAGGGGTAAGCCACGAGCAGTACTTC.

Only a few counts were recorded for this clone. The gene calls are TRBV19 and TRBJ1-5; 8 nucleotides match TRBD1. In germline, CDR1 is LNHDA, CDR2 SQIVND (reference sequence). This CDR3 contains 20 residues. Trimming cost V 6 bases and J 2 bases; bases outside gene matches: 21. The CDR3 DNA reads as TGTGCCAGTAGCGAAAATATCGGGACAGGTTGGGTACGGGGCAATCAGCCCCAGCATTTT. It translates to CASSENIGTGWVRGNQPQHF.

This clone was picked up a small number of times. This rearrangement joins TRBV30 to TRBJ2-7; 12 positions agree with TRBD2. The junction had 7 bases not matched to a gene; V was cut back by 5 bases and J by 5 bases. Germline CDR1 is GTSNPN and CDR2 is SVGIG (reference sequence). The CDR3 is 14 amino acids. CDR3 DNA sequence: TGTGCCTGGGGCGGGACTAGCGGGTACCACGAGCAGTACTTC. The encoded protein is CAWGGTSGYHEQYF.

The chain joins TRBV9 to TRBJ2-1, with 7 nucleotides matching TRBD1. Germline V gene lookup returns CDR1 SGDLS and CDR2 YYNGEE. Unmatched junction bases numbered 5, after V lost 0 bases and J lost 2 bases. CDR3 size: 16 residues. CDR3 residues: CASSVGGRGTYNEQFF. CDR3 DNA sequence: TGTGCCAGCAGCGTAGGTGGCAGGGGGACCTACAATGAGCAGTTCTTC. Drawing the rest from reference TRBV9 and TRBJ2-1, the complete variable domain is DSGVTQTPKHLITATGQRVTLRCSPRSGDLSVYWYQQSLDQGLQFLIQYYNGEERAKGNILERFSAQQFPDLHSELNLSSLELGDSALYFCASSVGGRGTYNEQFFGPGTRLTVL.

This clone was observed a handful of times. The CDR3 DNA follows: TGCGCCAGCAGCTTGGGACTAGCGGGGCCAGAGACCCAGTACTTC. This codes for CASSLGLAGPETQYF. The chain carries TRBV5-1 and TRBJ2-5; 11 nucleotides agree with TRBD2. This CDR3 has 15 amino acids. Germline assignment: CDR1 SGHRS and CDR2 YFSETQ. V shed 0 bases and J 4 bases; nucleotides not matched to a gene: 2.

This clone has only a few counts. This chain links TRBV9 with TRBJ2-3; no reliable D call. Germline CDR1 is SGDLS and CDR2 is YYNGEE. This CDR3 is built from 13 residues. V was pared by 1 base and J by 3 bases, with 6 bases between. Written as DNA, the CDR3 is TGTGCCAGCAGCGTATTCAAAACAGATACGCAGTATTTT. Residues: CASSVFKTDTQYF.

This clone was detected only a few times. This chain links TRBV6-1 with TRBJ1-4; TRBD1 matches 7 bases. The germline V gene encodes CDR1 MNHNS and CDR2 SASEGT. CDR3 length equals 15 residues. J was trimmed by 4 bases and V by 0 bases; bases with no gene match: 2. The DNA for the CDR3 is TGTGCCAGCAGTGAAGCTACAGGGGATAATGAAAAACTGTTTTTT. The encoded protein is CASSEATGDNEKLFF.

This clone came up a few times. The CDR3 nucleotides are TGTGCCAGCAGTGAAATGGGGCGGCCCGCTAGTGGCAATCAGCCCCAGCATTTT. It codes for CASSEMGRPASGNQPQHF. The chain couples TRBV2 to TRBJ1-5, with a tentative D call TRBD1 (5 bases). The germline V gene encodes CDR1 SNHLY and CDR2 FYNNEI. With 2 bases removed from V and 2 bases from J, the gap between germline ends came to 19 bases. The CDR3 is 18 residues long.

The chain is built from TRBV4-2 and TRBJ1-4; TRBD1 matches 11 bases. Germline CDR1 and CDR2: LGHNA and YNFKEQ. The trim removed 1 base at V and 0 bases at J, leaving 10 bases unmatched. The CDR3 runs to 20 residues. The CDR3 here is CASSQVKGTGGAATNEKLFF. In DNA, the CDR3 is TGTGCCAGCAGCCAAGTAAAGGGGACAGGGGGGGCTGCAACTAATGAAAAACTGTTTTTT.